One sample yielded the 29 T cell receptor beta chains listed below, sequenced in a study of Tregs in tolerant kidney transplant recipients. Assay: immunoSEQ multiplex PCR; the TCRdb copy retains only in-frame clones and omits some. The sample carries 90,000 to 130,000 clones, around 91% recorded once. The sample here was CD4+ T cells from blood, taken before the transplant. The receptors come from a human donor who received a combined kidney and bone marrow transplant.

V gene TRBV7-2 combines with J gene TRBJ1-1; D call uncertain. The CDR3 spans 16 residues. In germline, CDR1 is SGHTA, CDR2 FQGNSA. Trimming left V 5 bases short and J 1 base short, with 17 bases between. The CDR3 region has the DNA TGTGCCAGCAGCCCAGCAGGCTCCAGACGGAACACTGAAGCTTTCTTT. Translated, it gives CASSPAGSRRNTEAFF.

The gene calls are TRBV7-9 and TRBJ2-3, with D unresolved. CDR1 is SEHNR and CDR2 is FQNEAQ in the germline V gene (reference sequence). V gave up 5 bases and J gave up 2 bases, with 23 bases separating them. The CDR3 length is 18 residues. CDR3 sequence reads: CASSPTSRFTASTDTQYF. CDR3 nucleotide sequence: TGTGCCAGCAGCCCTACCTCCAGGTTCACCGCCTCCACAGATACGCAGTATTTT.

This chain links TRBV7-2 with TRBJ2-1, with 12 bases matching TRBD2. CDR1 and CDR2 from the germline V gene are SGHTA and FQGNSA. CDR3 length: 15 amino acids. V gave up 5 bases and J gave up 9 bases; unmatched junction bases: 8. The chain's CDR3 is CASSLSSGRASEQFF. The DNA of the CDR3 is TGTGCCAGCAGCCTCTCTAGCGGGAGGGCGTCTGAGCAGTTCTTC.

The genes are TRBV27 and TRBJ2-7; TRBD2 agrees at 9 bases. Per germline, CDR1 MNHEY and CDR2 SMNVEV (reference sequence). This CDR3 has 16 amino acids. After removal of 0 bases from V and 2 bases from J, the junction contained 5 bases not matched to a gene. The CDR3 coding sequence is TGTGCCAGCAGTTTATCGAGGGGCGGGGGGGCCTACGAGCAGTACTTC. Its translation: CASSLSRGGGAYEQYF.

The chain combines TRBV15 with TRBJ1-2; TRBD1 matches at 7 bases. This CDR3 region has 14 residues. Losses at the gene ends were 3 bases for V and 4 bases for J; bases not matched to a gene: 5. Germline-derived CDR1 and CDR2 are LNHNV and YYDKDF (reference sequence). DNA for the CDR3: TGTGCCACCAGCAGGACAGGGTATAGCTATGGCTACACCTTC. Protein product: CATSRTGYSYGYTF.

This clone was recorded once. The rearrangement links TRBV28 to TRBJ2-3; D is uncertain. The CDR3 is made up of 13 amino acids. The V end lost 3 bases, the J end lost 7 bases, and 11 bases lay between the germline ends. The germline CDR1 and CDR2 sequences are MDHEN and SYDVKM. The CDR3 DNA follows: TGTGCCAGCAGTTTGATTGTGCGGAATACGCAGTATTTT. Residues: CASSLIVRNTQYF.

The chain couples TRBV28 to TRBJ1-1; weak D call: TRBD1 (6 bases). Germline CDR1 reads MDHEN; CDR2 reads SYDVKM. CDR3 length equals 14 residues. Trimming stripped 11 bases from V and 1 base from J, with 17 bases between. The CDR3 sequence is CASGGAPENTEAFF. As DNA, the CDR3 is TGTGCCTCCGGGGGGGCTCCCGAGAACACTGAAGCTTTCTTT. Combining the CDR3 with reference TRBV28 and TRBJ1-1 gives the whole variable domain DVKVTQSSRYLVKRTGEKVFLECVQDMDHENMFWYRQDPGLGLRLIYFSYDVKMKEKGDIPEGYSVSREKKERFSLILESASTNQTSMYLCASGGAPENTEAFFGQGTRLTVV.

This chain links TRBV6-5 with TRBJ2-5, with D possibly matching TRBD1 (6 bases). CDR1 MNHEY and CDR2 SVGAGI come from the germline V gene. V was shortened by 9 bases and J by 4 bases, with 9 bases between the two germline ends. The CDR3 sequence is 11 residues long. This CDR3 is CASGTTETQYF. The CDR3 DNA reads TGTGCCAGTGGGACAACAGAGACCCAGTACTTC.

The chain employs TRBV6-5 and TRBJ1-5, with D hard to call. V lost 6 bases and J lost 7, with 10 bases in between. The CDR3 covers 12 residues. Germline loops: CDR1 MNHEY, CDR2 SVGAGI. The chain's CDR3 is CASRALGQPQHF. DNA of the CDR3: TGTGCCAGCAGAGCCCTCGGGCAGCCCCAGCATTTT.

J is TRBJ2-3 and V is TRBV28; TRBD2 aligns across 10 bases. The CDR3 covers 15 residues. Germline assignment: CDR1 MDHEN and CDR2 SYDVKM. The V segment lost 10 bases and the J segment 2 bases; nucleotides outside the gene matches: 9. CDR3 sequence reads: CATGVAGGPTDTQYF. The CDR3 DNA follows: TGTGCCACCGGGGTAGCGGGAGGACCCACAGATACGCAGTATTTT.

The J gene is TRBJ1-2, the V gene TRBV6-1, with D perhaps TRBD1 (5 bases). V dropped 2 bases and J dropped 4 bases, with 20 bases sitting between them. Germline V gene data show CDR1 as MNHNS and CDR2 as SASEGT. This CDR3 region has 17 residues. The CDR3, as DNA: TGTGCCAGCAGTGAAAGGGGTGTCCCCCGATCTCTCTATGGCTACACCTTC. Its translation is CASSERGVPRSLYGYTF.

The CDR3 loop reads CASSDGQGGCYEQYF. DNA of the CDR3: TGTGCCAGCAGTGACGGGCAGGGAGGGTGCTACGAGCAGTACTTC. V is TRBV6-4 and J is TRBJ2-7; 7 bases are shared with TRBD2. The CDR3 is 15 amino acids. V shed 2 bases, J shed 3 bases, and the junction held 7 bases outside the gene matches. Germline V CDR1 and CDR2: MRHNA, SNTAGT.

The J gene is TRBJ1-5, the V gene TRBV6-5, with TRBD1 matching 7 bases. There are 15 residues in the CDR3. V was pared by 2 bases and J by 9 bases, with 10 bases of the junction left unmatched. The germline V gene has CDR1 MNHEY and CDR2 SVGAGI. CDR3 region: CASSYDGQGVRPQHF. The CDR3 DNA follows: TGTGCCAGCAGTTACGACGGTCAGGGGGTGAGGCCCCAGCATTTT.

This chain links TRBV5-4 with TRBJ1-1; 8 positions match TRBD1. This CDR3 is built from 14 residues. Germline CDR1 is SGHNT and CDR2 is YYREEE (reference sequence). The trim removed 2 bases at V and 3 bases at J, leaving 3 bases unmatched. The CDR3 loop reads CASSFSGGDTEAFF. CDR3 coding DNA: TGTGCCAGCAGCTTCTCAGGGGGCGACACTGAAGCTTTCTTT.

The J gene is TRBJ1-2, the V gene TRBV4-1; TRBD1 might be the D (5 bases). This CDR3 has 17 residues. Trimming pared 1 base from V and 0 bases from J, leaving 15 bases between. Germline loops: CDR1 MGHRA, CDR2 YSYEKL. CDR3 sequence: CASSQVLGQKANYGYTF. The CDR3 coding sequence is TGCGCCAGCAGCCAAGTGCTAGGACAAAAAGCTAACTATGGCTACACCTTC.

The J gene is TRBJ1-1, the V gene TRBV5-6; 10 positions match TRBD1. V shed 2 bases and J 1 base; nucleotides not matched to a gene: 5. The CDR3 consists of 16 residues. Germline V gene lookup returns CDR1 SGHDT and CDR2 YYEEEE. The CDR3 here is CASSFGTGATNTEAFF. CDR3 in DNA: TGTGCCAGCAGCTTCGGGACAGGGGCCACGAACACTGAAGCTTTCTTT. Together with reference TRBV5-6 and TRBJ1-1, the CDR3 gives the full variable domain: DAGVTQSPTHLIKTRGQQVTLRCSPKSGHDTVSWYQQALGQGPQFIFQYYEEEERQRGNFPDRFSGHQFPNYSSELNVNALLLGDSALYLCASSFGTGATNTEAFFGQGTRLTVV.

The CDR3 sequence is CASSKGGHEQFF. The DNA of the CDR3 is TGTGCCAGCAGCAAGGGGGGGCATGAGCAGTTCTTC. This chain uses TRBV6-5 with TRBJ2-1; D may be TRBD2 (7 bases). Germline-derived CDR1 and CDR2 are MNHEY and SVGAGI. This CDR3 is built from 12 residues. Trimming shortened V by 6 bases and J by 8 bases, and 11 bases separated the two germline ends.

This clone is a singleton in its sample. The chain carries TRBV19 and TRBJ1-3, with D unresolved. The V gene lost 5 bases and the J gene lost 4 bases, with 6 bases spanning the gap. This CDR3 comprises 12 residues. In germline, CDR1 is LNHDA, CDR2 SQIVND (reference sequence). The CDR3 loop reads CASSGRGNTIYF. The CDR3 region has the DNA TGTGCCAGTAGTGGCAGAGGAAACACCATATATTTT.

There are a few counts of this clone. The chain carries TRBV19 and TRBJ1-2; no clear D gene. CDR3 size: 10 residues. Trimming stripped 9 bases from V and 6 bases from J, with 8 bases between. From germline, CDR1 is LNHDA and CDR2 SQIVND (reference sequence). The CDR3 nucleotides read TGTGCCAGCCGGAGGGATGGCTACACCTTC. This sequence encodes CASRRDGYTF.

This clone was counted a single time. The rearrangement uses TRBV6-1 and TRBJ2-7; 8 positions agree with TRBD1. J gave up 5 bases and V 4 bases, and 7 bases lay outside the gene matches. Germline V gene lookup returns CDR1 MNHNS and CDR2 SASEGT. This CDR3 has 14 residues. CDR3 protein: CASSAETGVNEQYF. The CDR3 region has the DNA TGTGCCAGCAGTGCGGAGACAGGGGTGAACGAGCAGTACTTC.

The genes are TRBV18 and TRBJ2-7, with D tentatively TRBD2 (5 bases). CDR3 length equals 14 residues. The V end was cut by 0 bases, the J end by 5 bases, with 11 bases between. Germline V gives CDR1 KGHSH, CDR2 LQKENI. The CDR3 DNA reads TGTGCCAGCTCACCACCGGGTGGAGGCCACGAGCAGTACTTC. This translates into CASSPPGGGHEQYF.

The chain links TRBV7-2 to TRBJ2-7, with 9 bases matching TRBD2. After removal of 5 bases from V and 2 bases from J, the junction contained 7 bases not matched to a gene. This CDR3 is 15 amino acids long. Germline loops: CDR1 SGHTA, CDR2 FQGNSA. The CDR3 here is CASSLSGSITYEQYF. DNA for the CDR3: TGTGCCAGCAGCCTTAGCGGGAGTATAACCTACGAGCAGTACTTC.

The chain is built from TRBV5-5 and TRBJ1-2, with D perhaps TRBD1 (6 bases). The CDR3 is made up of 15 amino acids. The germline CDR1 and CDR2 sequences are SGHKS and YYEKEE (reference sequence). Trimming left V 0 bases short and J 1 base short, with 10 bases between. The DNA for the CDR3 is TGTGCCAGCAGCTTGGCCAGGGGCGATAACTATGGCTACACCTTC. The encoded protein is CASSLARGDNYGYTF.

This chain joins TRBV29-1 and TRBJ2-5, with 8 bases matching TRBD2. Per germline, CDR1 SQVTM and CDR2 ANQGSEA. J gave up 4 bases and V 7 bases, and 5 bases lay outside the gene matches. This CDR3 spans 12 amino acids. The CDR3 here is CSGRLAGETQYF. CDR3 nucleotide sequence: TGCAGCGGCCGGCTAGCGGGAGAGACCCAGTACTTC.

The genes are TRBV5-5 and TRBJ1-5; 9 bases align to TRBD1. The germline CDR1 and CDR2 sequences are SGHKS and YYEKEE (reference sequence). CDR3 size: 12 residues. Trimming removed 4 bases from V and 14 bases from J; junction bases left unmatched: 7. The CDR3 sequence: CASSPRGQGEHF. The CDR3 region has the DNA TGTGCCAGCAGCCCTCGGGGACAGGGAGAGCATTTT.

This chain links TRBV6-6 with TRBJ1-1, with D perhaps TRBD1 (5 bases). The germline CDR1 and CDR2 sequences are MNHNY and SVGAGI (reference sequence). V was trimmed by 10 bases and J by 0 bases, leaving 12 bases between them. There are 13 residues in the CDR3. CDR3 bases: TGTGCCACCGAGACAGATATGAACACTGAAGCTTTCTTT. Its translation: CATETDMNTEAFF.

The V and J genes are TRBV18 and TRBJ2-7; TRBD1 matches 10 bases. Germline loops: CDR1 KGHSH, CDR2 LQKENI. V shed 4 bases and J 3 bases; nucleotides not matched to a gene: 6. The CDR3 is 15 residues long. CDR3 sequence: CASSRDRGGVYEQYF. Written as DNA, the CDR3 is TGTGCCAGCTCACGGGACAGGGGTGGTGTCTACGAGCAGTACTTC.

This chain connects TRBV5-4 to TRBJ1-2; 9 positions match TRBD1. Germline CDR1 SGHNT, CDR2 YYREEE (reference sequence). The V gene end was trimmed by 2 bases and the J gene end by 11 bases; junction bases not matched to a gene: 7. The CDR3 is 13 amino acids. CDR3: CASSFTGQGRYTF. CDR3 bases: TGTGCCAGCAGCTTTACGGGACAGGGAAGGTACACCTTC.

The rearrangement links TRBV5-1 to TRBJ1-1; D unclear. Germline lookup yields CDR1 SGHRS and CDR2 YFSETQ. The CDR3 sequence is 13 residues long. Trimming left V 2 bases short and J 4 bases short, with 9 bases between. Here the CDR3 reads CASSFSDSTEAFF. CDR3 DNA: TGCGCCAGCAGCTTTTCCGATAGCACTGAAGCTTTCTTT.